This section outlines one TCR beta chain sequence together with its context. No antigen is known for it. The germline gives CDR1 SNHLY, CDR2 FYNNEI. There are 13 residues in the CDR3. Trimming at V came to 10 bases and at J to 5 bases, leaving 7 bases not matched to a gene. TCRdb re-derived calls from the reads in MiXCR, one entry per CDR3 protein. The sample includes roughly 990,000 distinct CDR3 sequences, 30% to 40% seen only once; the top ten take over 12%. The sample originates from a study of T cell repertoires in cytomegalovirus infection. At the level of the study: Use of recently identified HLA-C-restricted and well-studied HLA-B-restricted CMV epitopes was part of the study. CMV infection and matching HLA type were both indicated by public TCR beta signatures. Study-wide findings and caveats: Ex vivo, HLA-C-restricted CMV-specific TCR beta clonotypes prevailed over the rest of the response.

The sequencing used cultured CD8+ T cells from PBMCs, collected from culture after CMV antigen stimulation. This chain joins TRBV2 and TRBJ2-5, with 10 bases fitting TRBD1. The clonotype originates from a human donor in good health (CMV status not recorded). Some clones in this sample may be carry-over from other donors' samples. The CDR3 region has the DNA TGTGCCATTAGACAGGGGGCCGAGGAGACCCAGTACTTC. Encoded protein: CAIRQGAEETQYF.